Included here is one TCR beta chain sequence, with context. In its sample, this clonotype was seen many times. Its recognized antigen is unknown. No clone much larger than this one lies a single base away; base qualities are absent. The sample is drawn from a study of regulatory T cells in long-lasting Graves disease (dated by TCRdb to 2020 to 2022). About the full investigation: Persistent Graves' disease was defined as antithyroid drug treatment for over 5 years with persistently positive TSH receptor autoantibodies. The study was registered as a clinical trial and conducted in China. On average, persistent Graves' disease patients in the clinical cohort had been on antithyroid drugs for about 10 years. A total of approximately 35 samples underwent TCR sequencing: about 13 from persistent and about 20 from newly diagnosed Graves' disease patients. This study used TCR sequencing and RNA sequencing of peripheral blood to compare persistent Graves' disease patients against newly diagnosed Graves' disease patients. What the authors observed across the whole study: Compared with newly diagnosed patients, patients with persistent Graves' disease had lower TCR Shannon entropy and fewer highly expanded clones, which suggests clonal expansion. Patients with persistent disease shared more public clonotypes (around 2,700) than newly diagnosed patients did (more than 900). The small sample size was acknowledged by the authors as a limitation that may reduce accuracy. Sequencing and analysis were restricted to the TCR beta chain. Peripheral blood alone was examined, since thyroid tissue, which constituted the primary lesion, could not be accessed. TRBV28, TRBJ1-2 and TRBJ2-5 were preferentially used in persistent disease, while TRBV20-1 and TRBJ2-1 were favored in newly diagnosed disease.

The sample's time point label, in plain terms: persistent/refractory GD, antithyroid drugs over 5 years with positive TRAb. For both TCR sequencing and RNA sequencing, RNA was extracted from PBMCs in TRIzol. Graves' disease was diagnosed according to American Thyroid Association guidelines. Patients were recruited from an endocrinology department in Xi'an, China. Each patient gave approximately 8.8 milliliters of peripheral blood, collected in an EDTA anticoagulant tube. Ficoll Paque Plus density gradient separation was used to isolate PBMCs, and no further T cell sorting was done. RNA quality was checked with an Agilent 2100 Bioanalyzer and agarose gel, and concentration with a NanoDrop 2000. There are 15 amino acids in the CDR3, from cysteine to phenylalanine inclusive. Just the 45-base CDR3 DNA is kept, in frame starting at base 1. V and J are trimmed by 5 bases and 1 base, and the gene matches miss 8 bases of the junction.

Libraries were built with multiplex PCR. TCRdb records Illumina HiSeq 4000 as the sequencer. iRepertoire HTBI primers and Arm-PCR amplification of CDR3 regions were used to construct TCR beta libraries. Before sequencing, the PCR products went through gel purification. The source study handled its data this way. Across samples, 62 TRBV and 12 to 15 TRBJ segments were identified and used for gene usage analysis of CDR3 amino acid clonotypes. Filtered high-quality paired reads were merged into contigs using COPE and FqMerger. Contigs were aligned with BLAST to IMGT TRBV, TRBD and TRBJ reference genes, and CDR3 was defined per IMGT. Clonotypes above 0.1% frequency were classified as highly expanded clones. Shannon entropy was used to measure repertoire diversity, and the Gini coefficient was used to measure V-J evenness. A clonotype was considered public if more than one individual shared it. TCRdb trimmed the raw reads at Q25, called clones with MiXCR and kept productive beta chains. Here each entry gathers all rows of one CDR3 protein and keeps the most common genes and DNA. The V and J calls follow TCRdb's processing rather than the paper's. This sample is represented by around 400,000 distinct CDR3 sequences; around 20% of them were singletons. The ten largest clones capture about 26% of the sample.

The clonotype originates from a female donor with Graves disease. The rearranged segments are TRBV12-3 or TRBV12-4 and TRBJ2-7, with 7 central nucleotides matching TRBD1. The specimen was peripheral blood mononuclear cells (PBMCs), collected when the disease was refractory, from a patient treated with antithyroid drugs. The CDR3 protein is CASSKTGSGSYEQYF. Read as DNA, the sequence is TGTGCCAGCAGTAAGACAGGGAGCGGTTCCTACGAGCAGTACTTC.